The 23 T cell receptor beta chains below were found in one sample sequenced in a study of high-grade serous ovarian cancer treatment subgroups (dated by TCRdb to the early 2020s). The tumor samples were collected prior to definitive surgery or chemotherapy. The library relied on the immunoSEQ multiplex PCR assay. TCRdb stores this immuneACCESS table with in-frame sequences only. Part of the clones is absent; in the studies checked, under half of the shortfall reflects unresolved V genes, and no reason is known for the rest. The sample table shows roughly 10,000 clones, and under 70% are seen once. The leading ten clones occupy approximately 4.1% of the sample. The material sequenced was tumor tissue. These receptors were collected from a human donor with high-grade serous ovarian cancer.

V gene TRBV5-4 combines with J gene TRBJ1-4; 8 bases fit TRBD1. The CDR3 totals 16 residues. Germline CDR1 SGHNT, CDR2 YYREEE (reference sequence). V was pared by 4 bases and J by 5 bases, with 10 bases of the junction left unmatched. The DNA of the CDR3 is TGTGCCAGCAGCCTCAACAGGGGGGTTGAGAATGAAAAACTGTTTTTT. Translating it yields CASSLNRGVENEKLFF. Looking up the rest from reference TRBV5-4 and TRBJ1-4 gives the full variable domain: ETGVTQSPTHLIKTRGQQVTLRCSSQSGHNTVSWYQQALGQGPQFIFQYYREEENGRGNFPPRFSGLQFPNYSSELNVNALELDDSALYLCASSLNRGVENEKLFFGSGTQLSVL.

In regard to this clone: Other nucleotide sequences from this sample produce the same CDR3. The chain uses TRBV4-1 and TRBJ2-1, with 9 bases aligning to TRBD2. Germline V gene data show CDR1 as MGHRA and CDR2 as YSYEKL. The CDR3 extends over 17 amino acids. V trimming: 3 bases; J trimming: 0 bases; junction bases outside the gene matches: 6. In nucleotides, the CDR3 is TGCGCCAGCAGCCATCCCACTAGCGGGCCCTCCTACAATGAGCAGTTCTTC. Protein sequence: CASSHPTSGPSYNEQFF.

The chain combines TRBV5-6 with TRBJ2-5, with TRBD2 identical over 8 bases. The CDR3 is made up of 16 amino acids. With V trimmed by 2 bases and J by 5 bases, 11 bases remained unmatched. CDR1 SGHDT and CDR2 YYEEEE come from the germline V gene. The CDR3 reads CASSLYWAGGRETQYF. The CDR3 DNA follows: TGTGCCAGCAGCTTATACTGGGCGGGAGGCCGTGAGACCCAGTACTTC.

This chain uses TRBV20-1 with TRBJ1-1, with D unclear. Germline assignment: CDR1 DFQATT and CDR2 SNEGSKA (reference sequence). The length of the CDR3 is 11 residues. Trimming shortened V by 5 bases and J by 5 bases, and 9 bases separated the two germline ends. CDR3 loop: CSARAYTEAFF. The CDR3 DNA follows: TGCAGTGCTCGGGCCTATACTGAAGCTTTCTTT.

Only a few counts were recorded for this clone. This chain uses TRBV2 with TRBJ2-7; 8 bases are shared with TRBD2. V was pared by 10 bases and J by 2 bases, with 7 bases of the junction left unmatched. This CDR3 is 13 amino acids long. The V gene's germline CDR1 is SNHLY and CDR2 FYNNEI. The CDR3 sequence: CAIMGGGTYEQYF. Written as DNA, the CDR3 is TGTGCCATCATGGGCGGGGGGACCTACGAGCAGTACTTC.

This rearrangement joins TRBV18 to TRBJ2-2; D may be TRBD2 (7 bases). Between the trimmed V and J ends, which lost 3 bases and 4 bases, there was a span of 15 bases. Germline V gene lookup returns CDR1 KGHSH and CDR2 LQKENI. This CDR3 region has 16 residues. DNA of the CDR3: TGTGCCAGCTCACCCGAGGGGGGGTCGAGCACCGGGGAGCTGTTTTTT. This codes for CASSPEGGSSTGELFF.

The chain joins TRBV10-1 to TRBJ1-5; possible D gene TRBD1, 6 bases. Germline-derived CDR1 and CDR2 are WNHNN and SYGVQD (reference sequence). V shed 3 bases and J shed 3 bases, with 9 bases lying between them. The CDR3 runs to 14 residues. CDR3 region: CASSEGGPNQPQHF. The CDR3 DNA reads TGCGCCAGCAGTGAAGGGGGGCCCAATCAGCCCCAGCATTTT.

This clone was seen a handful of times. The chain is built from TRBV27 and TRBJ2-1, with 10 bases fitting TRBD2. The trim removed 8 bases at V and 5 bases at J, leaving 3 bases unmatched. Germline V lookup: CDR1 MNHEY, CDR2 SMNVEV (reference sequence). The CDR3 has 13 residues. The CDR3 DNA is TGTGCCAGCGGACTAGCGGCAAACAATGAGCAGTTCTTC. It codes for CASGLAANNEQFF.

A few counts support this clone. The chain employs TRBV28 and TRBJ1-4; 9 bases are a match to TRBD1. The germline gives CDR1 MDHEN, CDR2 SYDVKM. V was clipped by 4 bases and J by 7 bases; unmatched bases: 7. The CDR3 is made up of 15 amino acids. CDR3 amino acids: CASSSLLTGGEKLFF. As DNA, the CDR3 is TGTGCCAGCAGTTCCCTACTGACAGGGGGTGAAAAACTGTTTTTT.

The V call is TRBV6-1, the J call TRBJ2-7; TRBD1 might be the D (5 bases). Per the germline V gene, CDR1 is MNHNS and CDR2 is SASEGT. This CDR3 spans 11 amino acids. Trimming shortened V by 6 bases and J by 5 bases, and 8 bases separated the two germline ends. DNA for the CDR3: TGTGCCAGCAGAATAGGGGACGAGCAGTACTTC. This sequence encodes CASRIGDEQYF.

The chain links TRBV7-9 to TRBJ2-3; D uncertain. This CDR3 is 15 amino acids long. The V end lost 1 base, the J end lost 1 base, and 9 bases lay between the germline ends. Germline CDR1 is SEHNR and CDR2 is FQNEAQ (reference sequence). CDR3 amino acids: CASSLVVAGTDTQYF. CDR3 DNA sequence: TGTGCCAGCAGCTTAGTGGTAGCCGGCACAGATACGCAGTATTTT.

This rearrangement joins TRBV6-6 to TRBJ2-5, with 10 bases that match TRBD2. The CDR3 runs to 15 residues. Germline assignment: CDR1 MNHNY and CDR2 SVGAGI (reference sequence). After removal of 6 bases from V and 7 bases from J, the junction contained 11 bases not matched to a gene. The CDR3 is CASRKSGRGPMTQYF. DNA for the CDR3: TGTGCCAGCAGAAAGAGCGGGAGGGGCCCCATGACCCAGTACTTC.

The V call is TRBV6-1, the J call TRBJ1-1, with D perhaps matching TRBD1 (5 bases). Germline V gene data show CDR1 as MNHNS and CDR2 as SASEGT. V lost 0 bases, J lost 4 bases, and 15 bases lay in between. CDR3 length: 16 residues. CDR3 amino acids: CASSEAEGAAGTEAFF. In nucleotides, the CDR3 is TGTGCCAGCAGTGAAGCGGAAGGGGCGGCAGGCACTGAAGCTTTCTTT.

The chain has TRBV4-2 and TRBJ2-7; 10 bases are a match to TRBD1. CDR3 length: 16 residues. Per the germline V gene, CDR1 is LGHNA and CDR2 is YNFKEQ. V dropped 4 bases and J dropped 6; count of bases not matched to a gene: 12. The CDR3 nucleotides read TGTGCCAGCAGCCCCATGGGGGGACAGGGGTCTTTCGAGCAGTACTTC. Its protein product is CASSPMGGQGSFEQYF.

V is TRBV25-1 and J is TRBJ1-2, with 7 bases lining up with TRBD1. The CDR3 loop spans 14 amino acids. Germline CDR1 and CDR2: MGHDK and SYGVNS. V shed 2 bases, J shed 8 bases, and the junction held 8 bases outside the gene matches. CDR3 amino acids: CASSEGQGGRGYTF. The CDR3 nucleotides read TGTGCCAGCAGTGAAGGTCAGGGGGGTAGGGGCTACACCTTC.

This clone is labeled medium-sized. The chain recombines TRBV14 with TRBJ2-1, with D possibly TRBD2 on 5 matching bases. The CDR3 extends over 14 amino acids. V lost 2 bases and J 4 bases, leaving 9 bases between the germline ends. Per the germline V gene, CDR1 is SGHDN and CDR2 is FVKESK. CDR3 amino acids: CASSQLLGYNEQFF. The DNA of the CDR3 is TGTGCCAGCAGCCAATTACTAGGGTACAATGAGCAGTTCTTC.

This clone was counted only a few times. The chain joins TRBV18 to TRBJ1-5; 8 bases are a match to TRBD1. The junction had 4 bases not matched to a gene; V was cut back by 3 bases and J by 3 bases. Germline loops: CDR1 KGHSH, CDR2 LQKENI. This CDR3 spans 15 amino acids. CDR3 protein: CASSPGQVYNQPQHF. The CDR3 DNA sequence: TGTGCCAGCTCACCGGGACAGGTTTACAATCAGCCCCAGCATTTT.

The chain combines TRBV4-2 with TRBJ2-1; TRBD2 agrees at 12 bases. J was trimmed by 4 bases and V by 3 bases; bases with no gene match: 4. Germline V lookup: CDR1 LGHNA, CDR2 YNFKEQ. CDR3 length: 16 amino acids. CDR3 in amino acids: CASSQPTSGRYNEQFF. The CDR3 DNA is TGTGCCAGCAGCCAGCCTACTAGCGGGAGGTACAATGAGCAGTTCTTC.

The J gene is TRBJ2-3, the V gene TRBV7-9; 7 bases align to TRBD2. The CDR3 covers 15 residues. Germline V CDR1 and CDR2: SEHNR, FQNEAQ (reference sequence). With V trimmed by 5 bases and J by 4 bases, 9 bases remained unmatched. The CDR3 here is CASSGGTNVPDTQYF. CDR3 DNA: TGTGCCAGCAGCGGGGGGACTAATGTGCCAGATACGCAGTATTTT.

The J gene is TRBJ2-1, the V gene TRBV7-3; possibly TRBD1 for D (6 bases). CDR3 length: 16 residues. In germline, CDR1 is SGHTA, CDR2 FQGTGA. V was trimmed by 4 bases and J by 7 bases, leaving 20 bases between them. The CDR3 region has the DNA TGTGCCAGCAGCTCCAGGGGCGACAGGAGGTCGAATGAGCAGTTCTTC. This sequence encodes CASSSRGDRRSNEQFF.

The V and J genes are TRBV19 and TRBJ1-1; D remains unclear. This CDR3 is built from 14 residues. Trimming left V 3 bases short and J 10 bases short, with 18 bases between. Germline V gene lookup returns CDR1 LNHDA and CDR2 SQIVND (reference sequence). CDR3 bases: TGTGCCAGTAGTATGGTCACAGCTCTAGTAGGAGCTTTCTTT. Translation: CASSMVTALVGAFF. Based on the CDR3 plus reference TRBV19 and TRBJ1-1, the full variable domain is DGGITQSPKYLFRKEGQNVTLSCEQNLNHDAMYWYRQDPGQGLRLIYYSQIVNDFQKGDIAEGYSVSREKKESFPLTVTSAQKNPTAFYLCASSMVTALVGAFFGQGTRLTVV.

V is TRBV6-5 and J is TRBJ2-7; weak D call: TRBD1 (6 bases). The V and J ends lost 8 bases and 5 bases respectively, with 13 bases between them. Germline assignment: CDR1 MNHEY and CDR2 SVGAGI. This CDR3 has 12 amino acids. As DNA, the CDR3 is TGTGCCAGCCTCGCAGGGGTCCACGAGCAGTACTTC. It specifies CASLAGVHEQYF.

In this sample, this clone turned up once. This rearrangement joins TRBV7-2 to TRBJ2-1, with D tentatively TRBD2 (5 bases). The CDR3 extends over 16 amino acids. Per the germline V gene, CDR1 is SGHTA and CDR2 is FQGNSA. V lost 5 bases and J 1 base, leaving 15 bases between the germline ends. CDR3 residues: CASSPPGRASYNEQFF. The DNA of the CDR3 is TGTGCCAGCAGCCCACCGGGGAGAGCGTCCTACAATGAGCAGTTCTTC.